Listed below are T cell receptor beta chains from one sample, sequenced in a study of blood T cell repertoires in COVID-19. The table came from immunoSEQ multiplex PCR; TCRdb's copy has only in-frame clones and leaves some out. The data hold about 190,000 clones, with 84% observed a single time. Sequenced material: peripheral blood. The receptor source for this set is a woman aged 65 to 85 with active or convalescent COVID-19. The CDR3 runs from the conserved cysteine through the conserved F or W.

>TRBJ2-6|TRBV30
CACPSGANVLTF
>TRBJ2-1|TRBV5-4
CASRLLVSGTSGHNEQFF
>TRBJ2-7|TRBV5-1
CASSPGLVLSYEQYF
>TRBJ2-7|TRBV5-1
CASALVPSYEQYF
>TRBJ1-2|TRBV5-4
CASSGTGFYGYTF
>TRBJ1-1|TRBV2
CASRGTGGYTEAFF
>TRBJ1-2|TRBV11-2
CASSSRDRGQANYGYTF
>TRBJ1-2|TRBV5-3
CARSGTGAWNYGYTF
>TRBJ2-7|TRBV11-2
CASSPGPSGSYEQYF
>TRBJ2-2|TRBV5-1
CASSLGASGSGLFF
>TRBJ2-1|TRBV2
CASSGLNGHEQFF
>TRBJ2-1|TRBV5-1
CASSSGLTGSSYNEQFF
>TRBJ1-4|TRBV5-1
CASSKTGGINEKLFF
>TRBJ2-6|TRBV19
CASSIGPPRGWNSGANVLTF
>TRBJ2-7|TRBV28
CASRIDSGSGGAEQYF
>TRBJ2-1|TRBV11-2
CASTLIALREFF
>TRBJ2-1|TRBV6-5
CASRVGAGPGEQFF
>TRBJ1-1|TRBV27
CASSLIIPRDPIDNGYTEAFF
>TRBJ2-3|TRBV5-1
CASSSTSLSDTQYF
>TRBJ2-3|TRBV4-2
CASSGRTDTQYF
>TRBJ1-1|TRBV5-1
CASSRQGADTEAFF
>TRBJ2-1|TRBV12-3/TRBV12-4
CASSLMTSIIF
>TRBJ2-7|TRBV5-6
CASSTLSGTTSYEQYF
>TRBJ1-1|TRBV19
CASRDRGGAFF
>TRBJ1-4|TRBV4-1
CASSQAGGPNEKLFF
>TRBJ1-5|TRBV29-1
CSVTGSSNQPQHF
>TRBJ2-1|TRBV28
CASTDLVGDNEQFF
>TRBJ2-3|TRBV20-1
CSASTIVTDTQYF
>TRBJ2-3|TRBV5-4
CASSRSGTTDTQYF
>TRBJ2-5|TRBV4-1
CASSPQSLRQETQYF
>TRBJ2-1|TRBV9
CASSVEAGFYNEQFF
>TRBJ1-4|TRBV30
CAWSTGMEEKLFF
>TRBJ2-6|TRBV7-3
CASSSRLTRASGANVLTF
>TRBJ2-1|TRBV9
CASSQGLAGGLGNEQFF
>TRBJ1-2|TRBV6-5
CASREGVLDYGYTF
>TRBJ2-5|TRBV6-5
CASGSGRARQETQYF
>TRBJ2-5|TRBV6-2/TRBV6-3
CASSFKREETQYF
>TRBJ2-4|TRBV5-6
CASKGRGRTTKNIQYF
>TRBJ2-7|TRBV2
CASSHSGSRSVEQYF
>TRBJ2-7|TRBV2
CASRKKTGQGGYEQYF
>TRBJ2-3|TRBV9
CASSSMTSGRGVITDTQYF
>TRBJ2-3|TRBV5-5
CASSLYPGTSGTDTQYF
>TRBJ1-2|TRBV3-1/TRBV3-2
CASSQIGQNYGYTF
>TRBJ2-1|TRBV5-5
CASLEGSYNEQFF
>TRBJ2-7|TRBV5-1
CASSRTSIWPNEQYF
>TRBJ2-1|TRBV27
CASSSGREGLREQFF
>TRBJ1-2|TRBV9
CASSVGQGGFYGYTF
>TRBJ1-1|TRBV29-1
CSGGGPATFMNTEAFF